The sample holds a few counts of the clone carrying this T cell receptor beta chain. Antigen unknown. This record comes from a study of tumor-infiltrating lymphocytes in primary liver carcinoma. Study details: Tumor stage was T1-T3 N0M0, and tumor size was about 4 to 10 cm across. Study conclusions and caveats: Being bulk and unsorted, samples allowed no CD4+ and CD8+ repertoire comparison.

Alongside blood RNA obtained from unsorted whole blood, germline DNA was also extracted. V gave up 4 bases and J gave up 4 bases; unmatched junction bases: 10. Germline CDR1 is SGHDT and CDR2 is YYEEEE. CDR3 size: 16 residues. The researchers produced TCR beta cDNA from about 510 ng total RNA with a constant-region primer. Libraries covering TCR beta were generated through three nested multiplex PCR rounds (using a slightly modified ARM-PCR). The opening two PCR rounds, around 9 cycles each, paired TRBV1-TRBV30 forward primers with a C-beta reverse primer. TCRdb redid the calling of the multiplex PCR reads with MiXCR, one entry per CDR3 protein. The sample lists approximately 300,000 distinct CDR3 sequences, 60% to 80% occurring once.

The sequenced sample was peripheral blood. The receptor was isolated from a man aged 40-50 years with primary liver carcinoma and hepatitis B virus infection. The rearrangement joins TRBV5-6 to TRBJ2-1, with 8 nucleotides matching TRBD2. The CDR3 here is CASSPSGLAVYNEQFF. The CDR3 DNA follows: TGTGCCAGCAGCCCGAGTGGACTAGCCGTGTACAATGAGCAGTTCTTC.